The 28 T cell receptor beta chains presented below share a single source sample, sequenced in a study of T cells in Graves' hyperthyroidism and ophthalmopathy. TCR beta CDR3 regions were amplified from RNA transcripts. RT-PCR in the first round (using the HTBI primer set) targeted the TCR CDR3. TCRdb used MiXCR to reprocess the multiplex PCR reads, holding one entry per CDR3 protein. The table lists hundreds of thousands of distinct CDR3 sequences, roughly a sixth of them singletons. Sequencing was carried out using blood. All receptors come from a woman aged 40 to 50 with Graves' ophthalmopathy.

This clonotype was found many times. Here the CDR3 DNA reads TGTGCCAGCAGTTCGATCGGGGAGCTGTTTTTT. It yields the protein CASSSIGELFF. This sequence joins TRBV28 and TRBJ2-2; no reliable D call. The V and J ends lost 4 bases and 7 bases respectively, with 4 bases between them. Germline assignment: CDR1 MDHEN and CDR2 SYDVKM. This CDR3 comprises 11 residues. Complete variable domain (other parts from reference TRBV28 and TRBJ2-2): DVKVTQSSRYLVKRTGEKVFLECVQDMDHENMFWYRQDPGLGLRLIYFSYDVKMKEKGDIPEGYSVSREKKERFSLILESASTNQTSMYLCASSSIGELFFGEGSRLTVL.

As concerns this clonotype: The junction shows a germline mismatch at one end, possibly a read error. J is TRBJ1-1 and V is TRBV27; possibly TRBD1 for D (5 bases). CDR1 MNHEY and CDR2 SMNVEV come from the germline V gene (reference sequence). The CDR3 has 15 amino acids. This CDR3 reads CASSLAEGMNTEALF. In DNA form, the CDR3 reads TGTGCCAGCAGTCTGGCGGAGGGGATGAACACTGAAGCTCTCTTT.

This clonotype was counted at least ten times. V and J are TRBV6-5 and TRBJ2-1, with D maybe TRBD1 (6 bases). The CDR3 has 18 amino acids. V was clipped by 0 bases and J by 4 bases, with 19 bases between them. Germline V CDR1 and CDR2: MNHEY, SVGAGI. CDR3 region: CASSYSGATGRSYNEQFF. The CDR3 DNA reads as TGTGCCAGCAGTTACTCGGGGGCGACAGGTCGGTCGTACAATGAGCAGTTCTTC.

This clonotype came up many times. The V and J genes are TRBV11-2 and TRBJ2-4, with D possibly being TRBD1 or TRBD2 (6 bases each). Germline loops: CDR1 SGHAT, CDR2 FQNNGV. The CDR3 is 18 residues long. Between the trimmed V and J ends, which lost 4 bases and 2 bases, there was a span of 21 bases. The CDR3 is CASSSLGGNALPKNIQYF. The CDR3 region has the DNA TGTGCCAGCAGCTCCCTAGGGGGGAACGCTCTGCCCAAAAACATTCAGTACTTC.

This clonotype was detected a few times. This chain uses TRBV27 with TRBJ1-1, with D possibly TRBD1 on 5 matching bases. Germline V CDR1 and CDR2: MNHEY, SMNVEV (reference sequence). Trimming removed 4 bases at V and 8 bases at J, with 17 bases between. The CDR3 consists of 14 residues. CDR3: CASSYRGVGREAFF. In DNA form, the CDR3 reads TGTGCCAGCAGTTACCGGGGGGTAGGCAGGGAAGCTTTCTTT.

This clonotype was detected only a few times. The gene calls are TRBV6-1 and TRBJ2-7; the match to TRBD2 covers 14 bases. Germline CDR1 and CDR2: MNHNS and SASEGT. J lost 2 bases, V lost 4 bases, and 4 bases had no gene match. This CDR3 spans 16 amino acids. CDR3 loop: CASSGMTSGRAYEQYF. In DNA form, the CDR3 reads TGTGCCAGCAGTGGGATGACTAGCGGGAGGGCCTACGAGCAGTACTTC.

This rearrangement joins TRBV20-1 to TRBJ2-2, with 8 bases fitting TRBD2. V gave up 6 bases and J gave up 4 bases; unmatched junction bases: 4. There are 13 residues in the CDR3. Germline CDR1 is DFQATT and CDR2 is SNEGSKA (reference sequence). The CDR3 DNA is TGCAGTGCACGGGGGGGCCCCACCGGGGAGCTGTTTTTT. Residues: CSARGGPTGELFF.

This clonotype was detected ten times or more. The chain carries TRBV5-5 and TRBJ1-2, with D tentatively TRBD1 (5 bases). Germline assignment: CDR1 SGHKS and CDR2 YYEKEE (reference sequence). V gave up 4 bases and J gave up 3 bases, with 13 bases separating them. This CDR3 has 14 amino acids. The CDR3 DNA is TGTGCCAGCAGCCTTACAGGTCTCGACTATGGCTACACCTTC. Translating it yields CASSLTGLDYGYTF.

This sequence joins TRBV6-1 and TRBJ1-5; TRBD1 matches at 7 bases. In germline, CDR1 is MNHNS, CDR2 SASEGT. J gave up 5 bases and V 10 bases, and 5 bases lay outside the gene matches. The CDR3 is 12 residues long. The CDR3 protein is CAIQGMDQPQHF. CDR3 in DNA: TGTGCCATACAGGGGATGGATCAGCCCCAGCATTTT.

The rearrangement links TRBV27 to TRBJ2-7; tentatively, D is TRBD1 or TRBD2 (5 bases each). The CDR3 extends over 13 amino acids. V lost 4 bases and J lost 2, with 9 bases in between. Germline V gene sequence: CDR1 MNHEY, CDR2 SMNVEV (reference sequence). CDR3 DNA sequence: TGTGCCAGCAGTTGGGACGGAGCCTACGAGCAGTACTTC. Translation: CASSWDGAYEQYF.

In this sample, this clonotype turned up many times. J is TRBJ1-2 and V is TRBV9, with TRBD1 identical over 11 bases. Germline-derived CDR1 and CDR2 are SGDLS and YYNGEE. V lost 0 bases and J lost 7; bases outside the gene matches: 5. This CDR3 region has 15 residues. CDR3 sequence (DNA): TGTGCCAGCAGCGTAGGGGACAGGGGGACTGGTGGCTACACCTTC. It translates to CASSVGDRGTGGYTF.

A word on this clonotype: This may arise from a read error, as a much more abundant clone is one base away. This chain joins TRBV20-1 and TRBJ2-1; 8 bases align to TRBD2. The germline V gene has CDR1 DFQATT and CDR2 SNEGSKA (reference sequence). The CDR3 has 14 residues. CDR3 protein: CSTTRGGRNSEQSF. The CDR3 coding sequence is TGCAGTACCACACGGGGGGGGAGGAATAGTGAGCAGTCCTTC.

This clonotype was seen repeatedly, ten times or more. V usage is TRBV3-1 and J usage is TRBJ2-1, with TRBD2 matching over 9 bases. Germline V gene lookup returns CDR1 LGHDT and CDR2 YNNKEL (reference sequence). After removal of 4 bases from V and 9 bases from J, the junction contained 4 bases not matched to a gene. This CDR3 has 13 residues. The CDR3 nucleotides are TGTGCCAGCAGCCTAGCGGGGGCCGGTGAGCAGTTCTTC. Translation: CASSLAGAGEQFF.

This clonotype was counted many times. This sequence joins TRBV12-3 or TRBV12-4 and TRBJ2-1; 8 bases match TRBD2. This CDR3 is 17 amino acids long. V lost 7 bases, J lost 7 bases, and 18 bases stayed unmatched. CDR3 region: CASTLNSGGPFRNEQFF. The CDR3 nucleotides read TGTGCCAGCACCTTGAATTCGGGGGGGCCTTTTCGTAATGAGCAGTTCTTC.

In this sample, this clonotype turned up many times. The CDR3, as DNA: TGTGCCAGCAGTGAAGTTCTGCAGTCGTACGAGCAGTACTTC. This gives the protein CASSEVLQSYEQYF. This chain uses TRBV2 with TRBJ2-7, with unresolved D. The germline CDR1 and CDR2 sequences are SNHLY and FYNNEI. V lost 1 base and J lost 4, with 11 bases in between. The length of the CDR3 is 14 residues.

The table lists this clonotype with a few counts. V usage is TRBV19 and J usage is TRBJ2-1; 7 bases align to TRBD1. With 3 bases clipped from V and 7 bases from J, the junction kept 9 bases outside the gene matches. CDR1 LNHDA and CDR2 SQIVND come from the germline V gene (reference sequence). The CDR3 runs to 15 residues. CDR3 sequence (DNA): TGTGCCAGTAGTATCGACAGGGTTTCCGTAAATGAGCAGTTCTTC. This gives the protein CASSIDRVSVNEQFF.

This clonotype was found many times. V and J are TRBV6-1 and TRBJ1-5, with a possible D match to TRBD1 (5 bases). The CDR3 is 12 amino acids. V lost 6 bases to trimming and J lost 9 bases, with 12 bases between them. Per the germline V gene, CDR1 is MNHNS and CDR2 is SASEGT. CDR3 in amino acids: CASRTQGWPQHF. The DNA of the CDR3 is TGTGCCAGCAGGACCCAGGGTTGGCCCCAGCATTTT.

The chain employs TRBV6-1 and TRBJ1-5; 11 bases line up with TRBD1. The junction had 16 bases not matched to a gene; V was cut back by 5 bases and J by 7 bases. The CDR3 is made up of 18 amino acids. CDR1 is MNHNS and CDR2 is SASEGT in the germline V gene. For the CDR3, the DNA is TGTGCCAGCAGTCCGGGACAGGGGGGCTCCGGGGTTCCACAGCCCCAGCATTTT. Residues: CASSPGQGGSGVPQPQHF.

Ten or more counts support this clonotype. In nucleotides, the CDR3 is TGTGCCAGCAAAGGCCAGGGGGCGAGAAACGAGCAGTACTTC. This codes for CASKGQGARNEQYF. V is TRBV2 and J is TRBJ2-7; 8 positions agree with TRBD1. The CDR3 has 14 amino acids. V shed 7 bases and J 5 bases; nucleotides not matched to a gene: 10. Germline values: CDR1 SNHLY, CDR2 FYNNEI.

This clonotype was picked up many times. This chain connects TRBV2 to TRBJ1-4; 8 bases line up with TRBD1. This CDR3 is 14 amino acids long. Germline V gene data show CDR1 as SNHLY and CDR2 as FYNNEI. J lost 10 bases, V lost 7 bases, and 11 bases had no gene match. Written as DNA, the CDR3 is TGTGCCAGCATGAGACAGGGGATGAACGGAAAACTGTTTTTT. It is translated as CASMRQGMNGKLFF.

This clonotype was picked up many times. The chain employs TRBV27 and TRBJ2-3; D may match TRBD1 or TRBD2 (5 bases each). CDR1 and CDR2 from the germline V gene are MNHEY and SMNVEV (reference sequence). This CDR3 contains 16 residues. Trimming left V 8 bases short and J 1 base short, with 19 bases between. The CDR3 bases are TGTGCCAGCGGGGACCCGGGCCAGCCAGGCACAGATACGCAGTATTTT. Amino acids: CASGDPGQPGTDTQYF.

This clonotype was counted a few times. The chain recombines TRBV5-1 with TRBJ1-2; 8 nucleotides line up with TRBD1. There are 14 residues in the CDR3. V lost 4 bases, J lost 8 bases, and 10 bases stayed unmatched. Germline CDR1 reads SGHRS; CDR2 reads YFSETQ. The CDR3 sequence: CASSRQTGELGYTF. As DNA, the CDR3 is TGCGCCAGCAGCCGTCAGACAGGGGAACTAGGCTACACCTTC. Full variable domain (rest looked up from reference TRBV5-1 and TRBJ1-2): KAGVTQTPRYLIKTRGQQVTLSCSPISGHRSVSWYQQTPGQGLQFLFEYFSETQRNKGNFPGRFSGRQFSNSRSEMNVSTLELGDSALYLCASSRQTGELGYTFGSGTRLTVV.

The chain employs TRBV6-1 and TRBJ2-1; 10 bases match TRBD2. The germline CDR1 and CDR2 sequences are MNHNS and SASEGT. The trim removed 6 bases at V and 3 bases at J, leaving 5 bases unmatched. CDR3 length equals 15 residues. In nucleotides, the CDR3 is TGTGCCAGCAGAGCACTAGCGGGAAACTACAATGAGCAGTTCTTC. Residues: CASRALAGNYNEQFF.

The chain has TRBV3-1 and TRBJ2-1, with TRBD2 matching over 12 bases. The CDR3 runs to 19 residues. Germline lookup yields CDR1 LGHDT and CDR2 YNNKEL (reference sequence). V trimming: 0 bases; J trimming: 8 bases; junction bases outside the gene matches: 14. CDR3 sequence: CASSQDRLAGGGRADEQFF. CDR3 DNA sequence: TGTGCCAGCAGCCAAGATCGGCTAGCGGGAGGGGGAAGGGCCGATGAGCAGTTCTTC.

The rearrangement joins TRBV28 to TRBJ2-7, with TRBD2 matching over 14 bases. With V trimmed by 9 bases and J by 3 bases, 4 bases remained unmatched. CDR3 size: 14 residues. Germline V CDR1 and CDR2: MDHEN, SYDVKM. The CDR3 reads CASAGTSGSYEQYF. CDR3 nucleotide sequence: TGTGCCAGTGCCGGGACTAGCGGGAGCTACGAGCAGTACTTC.

In its sample, this clonotype was seen a few times. This chain connects TRBV9 to TRBJ2-5; no clear D. The CDR3 spans 12 residues. Trimming left V 0 bases short and J 7 bases short, with 7 bases between. The germline V gene encodes CDR1 SGDLS and CDR2 YYNGEE. This CDR3 is CASSVDGGTQYF. Written as DNA, the CDR3 is TGTGCCAGCAGCGTAGATGGTGGGACCCAGTACTTC.

In this sample, this clonotype turned up a few times. The CDR3 is CASRRLAGDTDTQYF. CDR3 nucleotide sequence: TGTGCCAGCAGACGACTAGCGGGGGACACAGATACGCAGTATTTT. The gene calls are TRBV12-3 or TRBV12-4 and TRBJ2-3, with 12 positions matching TRBD2. V shed 6 bases and J 2 bases; nucleotides not matched to a gene: 3. The CDR3 is 15 amino acids.

In its sample, this clonotype was seen many times. The chain recombines TRBV6-1 with TRBJ2-5; D might be TRBD2 (6 bases). CDR1 and CDR2 from the germline V gene are MNHNS and SASEGT. This CDR3 spans 15 amino acids. Trimming pared 7 bases from V and 2 bases from J, leaving 17 bases between. The CDR3 loop reads CASMGTGLGQETQYF. The CDR3 DNA reads as TGTGCCAGCATGGGGACGGGACTGGGGCAAGAGACCCAGTACTTC.